This T cell receptor (beta chain) was captured in a study of cytomegalovirus exposure and HLA in healthy donors. Germline loops: CDR1 MRHNA, CDR2 SNTAGT. Trimming stripped 7 bases from V and 1 base from J, with 26 bases between. The CDR3 sequence is 18 residues long. On this clone itself: The antigen is unknown.

Whole-study findings and limits: Specificity of a few CMV-associated chains for CMV antigens was verified in vitro.

This table comes from immunoSEQ multiplex PCR, and its TCRdb copy is limited to in-frame clones, with some not included. The data contain about 74,000 clones, roughly 94% of them singletons. The rearrangement joins TRBV6-4 to TRBJ2-7; maybe TRBD2 (6 bases). Sample: PBMCs. This clonotype originated in a man younger than 30 in good health and CMV-seropositive. The chain's CDR3 is CASTQGWSSERHSYEQYF. Here the CDR3 DNA reads TGTGCCAGCACCCAAGGGTGGTCTAGCGAGCGACATTCCTACGAGCAGTACTTC.